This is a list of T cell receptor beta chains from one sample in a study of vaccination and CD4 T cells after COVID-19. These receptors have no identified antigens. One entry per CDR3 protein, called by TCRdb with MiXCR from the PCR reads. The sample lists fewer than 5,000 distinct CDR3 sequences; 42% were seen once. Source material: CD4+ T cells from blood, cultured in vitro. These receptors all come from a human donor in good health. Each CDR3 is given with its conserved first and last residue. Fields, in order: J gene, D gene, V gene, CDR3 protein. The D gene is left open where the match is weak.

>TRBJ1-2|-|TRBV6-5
CASSFGGSNYGYTF
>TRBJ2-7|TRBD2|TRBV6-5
CASSYSGGRFYYEQYF
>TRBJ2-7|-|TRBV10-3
CAIRGDKSGYEQYF
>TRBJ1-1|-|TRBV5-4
CASTADGNTEAFF
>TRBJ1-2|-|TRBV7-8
CATYDHTRAAYGYTF
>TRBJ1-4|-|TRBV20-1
CSASQGSTNEKLFF
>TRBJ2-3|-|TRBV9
CASSGRPTDTQYF
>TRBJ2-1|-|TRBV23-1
CASSQTHRGEQFF
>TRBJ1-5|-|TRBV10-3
CAIRGTGGQPQHF
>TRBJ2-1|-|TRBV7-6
CASSLVGEQFF
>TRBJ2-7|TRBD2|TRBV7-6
CASSLDPGGYEQYF
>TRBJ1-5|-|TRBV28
CASSPRDIGNQPQHF
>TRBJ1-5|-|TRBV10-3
CAISESIAGGYSNQPQHF
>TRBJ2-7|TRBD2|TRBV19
CASMWTSGHEQYF
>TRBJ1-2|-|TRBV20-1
CSARSEADSNGYTF
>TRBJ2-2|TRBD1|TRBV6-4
CASSSGQDTGELFF
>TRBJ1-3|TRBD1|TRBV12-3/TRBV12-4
CASRTGALSGNTIYF
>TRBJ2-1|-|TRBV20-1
CSPRSPSSGDHNEQFF
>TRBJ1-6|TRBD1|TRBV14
CASSQTGANSPLHF
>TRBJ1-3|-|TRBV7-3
CASSLSGSSGNTIYF
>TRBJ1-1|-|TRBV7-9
CASDLGAGSTEAFF
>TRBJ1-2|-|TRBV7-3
CASSLGGGDGYTF
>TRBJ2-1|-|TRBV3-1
CASSQAIYGAHNEQFF
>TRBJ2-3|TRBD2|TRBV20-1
CSARGLDGGGADTQYF
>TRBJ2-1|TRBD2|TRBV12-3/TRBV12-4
CASSLELLAAPYNEQFF
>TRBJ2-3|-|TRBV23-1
CASSQSRRNSTDTQYF
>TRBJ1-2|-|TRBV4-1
CASSQDHGTPRESYTF
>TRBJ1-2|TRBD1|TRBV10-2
CASSPGGQGYTF
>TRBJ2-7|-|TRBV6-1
CASSRVGSSSYEQYF
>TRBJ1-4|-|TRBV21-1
CASSFPEKLFF
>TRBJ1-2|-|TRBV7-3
CASSLGPDGYTF
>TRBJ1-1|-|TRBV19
CASSIVGTDTEAFF
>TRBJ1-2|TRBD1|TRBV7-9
CASSARNRGPDGYTF
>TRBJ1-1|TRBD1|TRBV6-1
CASSSTGSTEAFF